This T cell receptor (beta chain) was retrieved from a study of cytomegalovirus exposure and HLA in healthy donors. Study-level findings and limits: Earlier results showed most TCR beta V segments being productive about 90% or about 30% of the time. With later analysis, a missense DCLRE1C variant became linked to TCR beta V- and J-gene trimming. The investigators catalogued 164 TCR beta chains as cytomegalovirus-associated.

Comment on this clone: The target antigen is unknown.

The PCR had 60 Vbeta and 13 Jbeta primers. The repertoire was sequenced with immunoSEQ multiplex PCR; TCRdb's copy has only in-frame clones and lacks some. Of about 160,000 clones in the sample, 71% were seen once. This clonotype was obtained from a woman in her 30s in good health and CMV-seronegative. Sequenced input: PBMCs.

In nucleotides, the CDR3 is TGTGCCAGCAGCGGGGGTGAAACTGGCTCCTACAATGAGCAGTTCTTC. Its protein is CASSGGETGSYNEQFF. The chain uses TRBV28 and TRBJ2-1; maybe TRBD2 (6 bases). Trimming removed 6 bases at V and 0 bases at J, with 15 bases between. Germline V lookup: CDR1 MDHEN, CDR2 SYDVKM. The CDR3 has 16 residues.